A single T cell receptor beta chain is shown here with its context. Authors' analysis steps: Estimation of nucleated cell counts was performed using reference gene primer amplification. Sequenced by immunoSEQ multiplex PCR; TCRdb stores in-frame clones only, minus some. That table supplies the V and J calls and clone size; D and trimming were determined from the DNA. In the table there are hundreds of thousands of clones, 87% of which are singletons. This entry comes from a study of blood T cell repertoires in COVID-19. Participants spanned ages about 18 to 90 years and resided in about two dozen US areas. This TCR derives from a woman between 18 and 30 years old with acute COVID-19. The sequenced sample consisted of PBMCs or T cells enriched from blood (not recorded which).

The CDR3 is CASSEGGGYGYTF. CDR3 nucleotide sequence: TGTGCCAGCAGTGAAGGCGGAGGCTATGGCTACACCTTC. The chain employs TRBV2 and TRBJ1-2; D remains unclear. V was shortened by 1 base and J by 4 bases, with 7 bases between the two germline ends. CDR1 and CDR2 from the germline V gene are SNHLY and FYNNEI. The CDR3 length is 13 residues.